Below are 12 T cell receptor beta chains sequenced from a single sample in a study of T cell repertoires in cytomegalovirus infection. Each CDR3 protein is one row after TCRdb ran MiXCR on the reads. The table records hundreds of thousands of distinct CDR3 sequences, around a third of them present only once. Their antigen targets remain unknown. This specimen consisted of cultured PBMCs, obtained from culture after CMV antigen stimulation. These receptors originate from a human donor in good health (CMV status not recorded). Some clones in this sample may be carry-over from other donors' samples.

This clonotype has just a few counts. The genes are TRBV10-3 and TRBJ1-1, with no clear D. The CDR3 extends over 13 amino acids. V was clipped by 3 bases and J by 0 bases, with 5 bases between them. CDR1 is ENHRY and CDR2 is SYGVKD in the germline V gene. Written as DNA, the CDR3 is TGTGCCATCAGTGACCCACTGAACACTGAAGCTTTCTTT. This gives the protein CAISDPLNTEAFF.

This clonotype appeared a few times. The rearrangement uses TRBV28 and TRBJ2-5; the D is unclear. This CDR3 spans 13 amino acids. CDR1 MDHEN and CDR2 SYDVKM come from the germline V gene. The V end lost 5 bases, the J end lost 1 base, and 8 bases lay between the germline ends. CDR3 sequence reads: CASSTTSQETQYF. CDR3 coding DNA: TGTGCCAGCAGTACAACCTCCCAAGAGACCCAGTACTTC.

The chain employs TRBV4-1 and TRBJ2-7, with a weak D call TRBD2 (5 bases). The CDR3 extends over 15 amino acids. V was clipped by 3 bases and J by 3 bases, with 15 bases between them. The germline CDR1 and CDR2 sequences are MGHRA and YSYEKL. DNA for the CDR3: TGCGCCAGCAGCCAGGTAGGGTCGGGGATCTACGAGCAGTACTTC. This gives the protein CASSQVGSGIYEQYF.

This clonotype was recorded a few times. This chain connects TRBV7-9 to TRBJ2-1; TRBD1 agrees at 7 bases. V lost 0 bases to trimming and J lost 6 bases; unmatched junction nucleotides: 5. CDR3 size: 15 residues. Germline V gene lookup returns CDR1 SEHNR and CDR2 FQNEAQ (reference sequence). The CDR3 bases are TGTGCCAGCAGCTTAGCGCAGGGGGAGTTCAATGAGCAGTTCTTC. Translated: CASSLAQGEFNEQFF.

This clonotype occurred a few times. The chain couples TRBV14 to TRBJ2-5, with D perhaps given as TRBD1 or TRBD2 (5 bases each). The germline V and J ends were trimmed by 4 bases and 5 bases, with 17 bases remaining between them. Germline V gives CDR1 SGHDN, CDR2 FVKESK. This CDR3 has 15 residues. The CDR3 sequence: CASSRGAPGWETQYF. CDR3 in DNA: TGTGCCAGCAGCCGAGGGGCCCCTGGATGGGAGACCCAGTACTTC.

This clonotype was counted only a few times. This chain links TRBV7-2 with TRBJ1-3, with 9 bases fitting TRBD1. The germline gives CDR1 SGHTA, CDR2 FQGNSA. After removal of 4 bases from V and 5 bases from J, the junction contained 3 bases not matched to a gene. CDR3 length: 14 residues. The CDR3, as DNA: TGTGCCAGCAGCTCCGACAGGGGGAGAAACACCATATATTTT. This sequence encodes CASSSDRGRNTIYF.

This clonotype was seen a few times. DNA for the CDR3: TGTGCCAGCAGCTTAGTCAAGGGTACGTCACCCCTCCACTTT. Encoded protein: CASSLVKGTSPLHF. The chain couples TRBV7-2 to TRBJ1-6; D remains unclear. The germline CDR1 and CDR2 sequences are SGHTA and FQGNSA. CDR3 size: 14 residues. Trimming cost V 1 base and J 10 bases, with 11 bases left between them.

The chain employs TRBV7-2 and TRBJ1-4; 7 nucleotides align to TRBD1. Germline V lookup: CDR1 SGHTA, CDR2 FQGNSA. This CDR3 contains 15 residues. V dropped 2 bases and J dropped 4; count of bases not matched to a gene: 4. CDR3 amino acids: CASSLWGQINEKLFF. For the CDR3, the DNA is TGTGCCAGCAGCTTATGGGGACAGATTAATGAAAAACTGTTTTTT.

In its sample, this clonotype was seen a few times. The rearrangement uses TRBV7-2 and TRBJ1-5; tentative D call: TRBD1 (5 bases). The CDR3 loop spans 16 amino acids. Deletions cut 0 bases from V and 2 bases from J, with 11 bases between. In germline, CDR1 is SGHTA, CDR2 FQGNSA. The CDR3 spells CASSLAWGIGNQPQHF. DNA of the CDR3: TGTGCCAGCAGCTTAGCATGGGGGATCGGCAATCAGCCCCAGCATTTT.

CDR3 residues: CASSIPATLAFGYTF. The CDR3 DNA follows: TGTGCCAGTAGTATTCCCGCCACCCTGGCCTTTGGCTACACCTTC. The chain links TRBV19 to TRBJ1-2; D remains unclear. From germline, CDR1 is LNHDA and CDR2 SQIVND (reference sequence). V shed 3 bases and J shed 7 bases, with 18 bases lying between them. This CDR3 is 15 amino acids long.

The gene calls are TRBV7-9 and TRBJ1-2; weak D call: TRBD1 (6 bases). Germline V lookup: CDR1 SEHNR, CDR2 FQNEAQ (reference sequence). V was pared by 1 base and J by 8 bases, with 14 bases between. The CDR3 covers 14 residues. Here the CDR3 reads CASSLEARGNGYTF. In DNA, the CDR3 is TGTGCCAGCAGCTTAGAGGCGAGGGGGAACGGCTACACCTTC. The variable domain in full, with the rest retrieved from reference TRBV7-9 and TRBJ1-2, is DTGVSQNPRHKITKRGQNVTFRCDPISEHNRLYWYRQTLGQGPEFLTYFQNEAQLEKSRLLSDRFSAERPKGSFSTLEIQRTEQGDSAMYLCASSLEARGNGYTFGSGTRLTVV.

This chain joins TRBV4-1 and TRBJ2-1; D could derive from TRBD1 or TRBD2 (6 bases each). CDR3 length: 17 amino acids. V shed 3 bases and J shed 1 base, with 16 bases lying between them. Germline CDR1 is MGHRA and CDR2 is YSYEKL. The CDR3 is CASSQEGVGSSYNEQFF. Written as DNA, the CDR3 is TGCGCCAGCAGCCAGGAGGGGGTTGGGAGTTCCTACAATGAGCAGTTCTTC.